This T cell receptor beta chain was recorded in a study of blood T cell repertoires in COVID-19. The wider study: T cells, B-cell-depleted T cells, or PBMCs supplied cDNA or gDNA.

Germline V gene data show CDR1 as MNHEY and CDR2 as SVGAGI. The length of the CDR3 is 12 residues. The table came from immunoSEQ multiplex PCR; TCRdb's copy has only in-frame clones and leaves some out. The sample records a few hundred thousand clones, 80% to 90% being singletons. For this clone: The junction departs from germline at one end; a sequencing error may be responsible.

This clonotype originated in an older woman who had recovered from COVID-19. Sequenced input: PBMCs or T cells enriched from blood (not recorded which). The chain has TRBV6-5 and TRBJ2-1; TRBD1 agrees at 9 bases. The CDR3 here is CASSTSGTGIVF. DNA for the CDR3: TGTGCCAGCAGTACCTCCGGGACAGGGATCGTCTTC.